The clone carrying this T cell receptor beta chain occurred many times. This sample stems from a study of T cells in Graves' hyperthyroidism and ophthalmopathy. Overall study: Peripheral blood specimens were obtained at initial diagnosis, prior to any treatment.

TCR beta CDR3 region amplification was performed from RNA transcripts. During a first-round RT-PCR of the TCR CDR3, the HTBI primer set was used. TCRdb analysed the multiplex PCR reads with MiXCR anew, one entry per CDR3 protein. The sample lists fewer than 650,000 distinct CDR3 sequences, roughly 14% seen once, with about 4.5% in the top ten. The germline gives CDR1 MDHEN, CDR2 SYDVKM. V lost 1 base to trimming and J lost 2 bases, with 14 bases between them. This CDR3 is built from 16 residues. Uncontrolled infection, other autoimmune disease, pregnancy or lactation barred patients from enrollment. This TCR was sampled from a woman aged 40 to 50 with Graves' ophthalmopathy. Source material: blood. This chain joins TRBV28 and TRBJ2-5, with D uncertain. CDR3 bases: TGTGCCAGCAGTTTATCGGGCAGTGGGCAGCAAGAGACCCAGTACTTC. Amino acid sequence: CASSLSGSGQQETQYF.